Following are 22 T cell receptor beta chains from one sample sequenced in a study of blood T cell repertoires in COVID-19. Data came from immunoSEQ multiplex PCR; TCRdb stores just in-frame clones and leaves some out. Of 55,000 to 85,000 clones listed, 88% are singletons. The specimen sequenced was peripheral blood. These receptors came from a human donor in a cohort sampled during active COVID-19.

The gene calls are TRBV7-9 and TRBJ1-6, with TRBD1 as a possible D gene (5 bases). Trimming took off 1 base at V and 7 bases at J, with 11 bases between the two ends. The CDR3 runs 15 residues. Germline CDR1 reads SEHNR; CDR2 reads FQNEAQ (reference sequence). The CDR3 here is CASSLVAGNNSPLHF. Here the CDR3 DNA reads TGTGCCAGCAGCTTAGTGGCAGGGAACAATTCACCCCTCCACTTT.

This rearrangement joins TRBV20-1 to TRBJ1-2, with D unclear. The CDR3 is 11 residues long. V lost 3 bases to trimming and J lost 8 bases, with 10 bases between them. CDR1 and CDR2 from the germline V gene are DFQATT and SNEGSKA (reference sequence). The CDR3 is CSARGGRGYTF. DNA for the CDR3: TGCAGTGCTAGGGGTGGGAGGGGCTACACCTTC.

This chain uses TRBV19 with TRBJ2-3, with a possible D match to TRBD2 (5 bases). This CDR3 is built from 13 residues. V was cut by 7 bases and J by 1 base, with 9 bases left in between. Per germline, CDR1 LNHDA and CDR2 SQIVND (reference sequence). The CDR3 DNA sequence: TGTGCCAGTACCCCGGAGGGCACAGATACGCAGTATTTT. It encodes CASTPEGTDTQYF.

The chain has TRBV5-6 and TRBJ2-7; 7 bases fit TRBD1. The CDR3 is 14 amino acids. The germline V gene encodes CDR1 SGHDT and CDR2 YYEEEE. Germline trimming cut 4 bases from V and 2 bases from J; bases unmatched to any gene: 6. The CDR3 spells CASSLDRVAYEQYF. CDR3 bases: TGTGCCAGCAGCCTAGACAGGGTCGCCTACGAGCAGTACTTC.

This chain connects TRBV15 to TRBJ2-7, with 9 bases aligning to TRBD1. The CDR3 is made up of 14 amino acids. V dropped 3 bases and J dropped 2; count of bases not matched to a gene: 2. In germline, CDR1 is LNHNV, CDR2 YYDKDF (reference sequence). CDR3 in DNA: TGTGCCACCAGCAGGGACAGGGGTACCTACGAGCAGTACTTC. This translates into CATSRDRGTYEQYF.

This clone was counted only a few times. The V call is TRBV5-1, the J call TRBJ1-3; D gene uncertain. The germline CDR1 and CDR2 sequences are SGHRS and YFSETQ. The CDR3 has 16 residues. V lost 0 bases and J lost 0, with 10 bases in between. Here the CDR3 reads CASSLGLQNSGNTIYF. For the CDR3, the DNA is TGCGCCAGCAGCTTGGGGTTGCAGAACTCTGGAAACACCATATATTTT.

V is TRBV14 and J is TRBJ2-2; D is possibly TRBD2 (5 bases). The CDR3 loop spans 15 amino acids. V was clipped by 0 bases and J by 8 bases, with 13 bases between them. The germline gives CDR1 SGHDN, CDR2 FVKESK. This chain's CDR3 is CASSQEHLASGELFF. Here the CDR3 DNA reads TGTGCCAGCAGCCAAGAACACCTAGCTTCAGGGGAGCTGTTTTTT.

V gene TRBV7-9 combines with J gene TRBJ1-4; TRBD1 might be the D (5 bases). The V gene lost 6 bases and the J gene lost 7 bases, with 15 bases spanning the gap. CDR3 length equals 14 residues. Germline CDR1 SEHNR, CDR2 FQNEAQ (reference sequence). CDR3 loop: CASSYGQVVEKLFF. DNA for the CDR3: TGTGCCAGCAGTTATGGACAAGTGGTTGAAAAACTGTTTTTT.

The rearrangement joins TRBV10-3 to TRBJ1-5; 8 bases are a match to TRBD1. The CDR3 is 15 residues long. Germline V gene sequence: CDR1 ENHRY, CDR2 SYGVKD. The junction had 3 bases not matched to a gene; V was cut back by 3 bases and J by 2 bases. The CDR3 coding sequence is TGTGCCATCAGTGACGGACAGGGTGGCAATCAGCCCCAGCATTTT. Translating it yields CAISDGQGGNQPQHF.

The chain has TRBV19 and TRBJ2-1; TRBD2 matches at 13 bases. Germline-derived CDR1 and CDR2 are LNHDA and SQIVND (reference sequence). The CDR3 is 16 residues long. Unmatched junction bases numbered 3, after V lost 0 bases and J lost 7 bases. The CDR3, as DNA: TGTGCCAGTAGTATAGAAAAACTAGCGGGGGGGAATGAGCAGTTCTTC. It specifies CASSIEKLAGGNEQFF.

The J gene is TRBJ1-1, the V gene TRBV7-8, with 8 bases aligning to TRBD1. Looked up from germline, CDR1 is SGHVS and CDR2 is FQNEAQ. The CDR3 has 15 amino acids. V gave up 5 bases and J gave up 1 base; unmatched junction bases: 6. CDR3: CASSLRQGSNTEAFF. The CDR3 DNA reads as TGTGCCAGCAGCCTGCGACAGGGGTCGAACACTGAAGCTTTCTTT.

This clone was seen just once. This chain connects TRBV12-3 or TRBV12-4 to TRBJ1-5; D is uncertain. This CDR3 region has 13 residues. The V gene lost 4 bases and the J gene lost 0 bases, with 4 bases spanning the gap. The CDR3 here is CASSYSSNQPQHF. In DNA form, the CDR3 reads TGTGCCAGCAGTTATAGTAGCAATCAGCCCCAGCATTTT.

CDR3 sequence: CASSLSGSSYEQYF. The CDR3 region has the DNA TGTGCCAGCAGCTTAAGCGGCAGCTCCTACGAGCAGTACTTC. The V and J genes are TRBV7-3 and TRBJ2-7; D gene ambiguous. The CDR3 loop spans 14 amino acids. Trimming took off 1 base at V and 0 bases at J, with 7 bases between the two ends. Germline-derived CDR1 and CDR2 are SGHTA and FQGTGA.

The chain carries TRBV18 and TRBJ2-7, with 9 bases that match TRBD1. Germline lookup yields CDR1 KGHSH and CDR2 LQKENI. CDR3 length equals 14 residues. V lost 6 bases and J lost 2; bases outside the gene matches: 5. In nucleotides, the CDR3 is TGTGCCAGCTCGAACGGACAGGGGCCCTACGAGCAGTACTTC. Protein sequence: CASSNGQGPYEQYF.

The rearrangement links TRBV5-5 to TRBJ2-5, with 10 bases identical to TRBD2. CDR1 is SGHKS and CDR2 is YYEKEE in the germline V gene (reference sequence). The ends lost 4 bases at V and 5 bases at J; junction bases unmatched: 8. This CDR3 is 15 amino acids long. CDR3 region: CASSPTWTSGETQYF. CDR3 in DNA: TGTGCCAGCAGCCCCACCTGGACTAGCGGCGAGACCCAGTACTTC. Supplemented by reference TRBV5-5 and TRBJ2-5, the full variable domain reads DAGVTQSPTHLIKTRGQQVTLRCSPISGHKSVSWYQQVLGQGPQFIFQYYEKEERGRGNFPDRFSARQFPNYSSELNVNALLLGDSALYLCASSPTWTSGETQYFGPGTRLLVL.

The chain links TRBV5-1 to TRBJ2-2; maybe TRBD1 (6 bases). V gave up 0 bases and J gave up 7 bases, with 13 bases separating them. The CDR3 is 15 amino acids. Germline V gene lookup returns CDR1 SGHRS and CDR2 YFSETQ. CDR3 bases: TGCGCCAGCAGCTTGGGGCATCAGGGGAACGGGGAGCTGTTTTTT. Its protein is CASSLGHQGNGELFF.

V gene TRBV7-6 combines with J gene TRBJ1-3; tentative D call: TRBD1 (5 bases). Trimming shortened V by 1 base and J by 1 base, and 11 bases separated the two germline ends. This CDR3 spans 16 amino acids. Germline V gene sequence: CDR1 SGHVS, CDR2 FNYEAQ. CDR3 coding DNA: TGTGCCAGCAGCTTAGGCAGGGTTGATTCTGGAAACACCATATATTTT. This codes for CASSLGRVDSGNTIYF.

The chain uses TRBV29-1 and TRBJ2-6, with 7 bases matching TRBD1. The CDR3 loop spans 16 amino acids. Trimming at V came to 2 bases and at J to 1 base, leaving 5 bases not matched to a gene. The germline gives CDR1 SQVTM, CDR2 ANQGSEA. The CDR3 DNA reads as TGCAGCGTTGAACGGACAGGCGAATCTGGGGCCAACGTCCTGACTTTC. Its translation: CSVERTGESGANVLTF. The full variable domain, with the rest looked up from reference TRBV29-1 and TRBJ2-6, is SAVISQKPSRDICQRGTSLTIQCQVDSQVTMMFWYRQQPGQSLTLIATANQGSEATYESGFVIDKFPISRPNLTFSTLTVSNMSPEDSSIYLCSVERTGESGANVLTFGAGSRLTVL.

The CDR3 sequence is CASSGGVGNTIYF. The CDR3 region has the DNA TGTGCCAGTAGTGGCGGAGTTGGAAACACCATATATTTT. The chain carries TRBV19 and TRBJ1-3; D not resolved. The CDR3 totals 13 residues. Trimming pared 5 bases from V and 3 bases from J, leaving 8 bases between. Germline V CDR1 and CDR2: LNHDA, SQIVND (reference sequence).

CDR3 residues: CASSLLTGGQTDTQYF. The DNA of the CDR3 is TGTGCCAGCAGCTTACTAACCGGGGGACAGACAGATACGCAGTATTTT. The V call is TRBV11-2, the J call TRBJ2-3, with D perhaps matching TRBD1 (7 bases). The CDR3 is 16 amino acids. Germline V gives CDR1 SGHAT, CDR2 FQNNGV. V dropped 2 bases and J dropped 3 bases, with 15 bases sitting between them.

J is TRBJ2-2 and V is TRBV6-6, with TRBD2 as a possible D gene (7 bases). V lost 5 bases and J lost 0, with 13 bases in between. Per the germline V gene, CDR1 is MNHNY and CDR2 is SVGAGI (reference sequence). CDR3 length equals 16 residues. The CDR3 DNA sequence: TGTGCCAGCAGTCCTGGGGGGGCCTCGAACACCGGGGAGCTGTTTTTT. Residues: CASSPGGASNTGELFF.

The J gene is TRBJ1-4, the V gene TRBV2; TRBD1 aligns across 8 bases. Germline V lookup: CDR1 SNHLY, CDR2 FYNNEI. This CDR3 comprises 20 residues. With 5 bases clipped from V and 0 bases from J, the junction kept 17 bases outside the gene matches. For the CDR3, the DNA is TGTGCCAGCAGTCCAATACCGCCCGACAGGGGAAGAGCAACTAATGAAAAACTGTTTTTT. It encodes CASSPIPPDRGRATNEKLFF.